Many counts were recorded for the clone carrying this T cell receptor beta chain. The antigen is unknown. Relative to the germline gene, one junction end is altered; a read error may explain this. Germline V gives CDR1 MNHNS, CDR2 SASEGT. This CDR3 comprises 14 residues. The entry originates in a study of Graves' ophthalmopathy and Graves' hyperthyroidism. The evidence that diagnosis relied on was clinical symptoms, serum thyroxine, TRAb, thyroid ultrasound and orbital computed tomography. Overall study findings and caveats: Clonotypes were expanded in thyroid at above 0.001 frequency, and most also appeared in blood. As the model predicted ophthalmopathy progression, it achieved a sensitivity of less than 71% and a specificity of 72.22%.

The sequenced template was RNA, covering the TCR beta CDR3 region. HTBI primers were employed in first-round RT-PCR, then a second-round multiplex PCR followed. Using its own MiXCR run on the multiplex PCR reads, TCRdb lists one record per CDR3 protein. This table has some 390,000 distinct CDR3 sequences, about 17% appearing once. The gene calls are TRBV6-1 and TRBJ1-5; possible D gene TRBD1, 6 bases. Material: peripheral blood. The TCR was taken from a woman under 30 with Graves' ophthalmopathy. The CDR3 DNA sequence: TGTGCCAGCAGTCCCAGGGGAAGCAAACAGCCCCAGCATTTT. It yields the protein CASSPRGSKQPQHF.